The T cell receptor beta chain described here comes from a study of T cells in Graves' hyperthyroidism and ophthalmopathy. Ophthalmopathy patients showed a Clinical Activity Score of at least 3, NOSPECS grade of at least 4 and duration under 3 months. A patient was excluded if there was uncontrolled infection, other autoimmune disease, pregnancy or lactation. Approximately 10 ml of fresh peripheral blood supplied the PBMCs. This clonotype has ten or more counts. Its antigen remains unknown. Overall study findings and caveats: Among thyroid clonotypes expanded above 0.001, most also appeared in blood.

The CDR3 regions of TCR beta were amplified from RNA transcripts. The HTBI primer set served for first-round RT-PCR of the TCR CDR3. From the multiplex PCR reads, TCRdb called clonotypes with MiXCR, one entry per CDR3 protein. The sample yields hundreds of thousands of distinct CDR3 sequences, around 16% seen once. Germline-derived CDR1 and CDR2 are SGHTA and FQGTGA. This CDR3 region has 16 residues. Trimming left V 4 bases short and J 1 base short, with 16 bases between. Sequencing was carried out using blood. The rearrangement joins TRBV7-3 to TRBJ2-5, with D tentatively TRBD1 (5 bases). The TCR sequence derives from a woman aged 40 to 50 with Graves' ophthalmopathy. This chain's CDR3 is CASSSLGDSLQETQYF. CDR3 in DNA: TGTGCCAGCAGCTCTTTAGGGGATTCCCTCCAAGAGACCCAGTACTTC.